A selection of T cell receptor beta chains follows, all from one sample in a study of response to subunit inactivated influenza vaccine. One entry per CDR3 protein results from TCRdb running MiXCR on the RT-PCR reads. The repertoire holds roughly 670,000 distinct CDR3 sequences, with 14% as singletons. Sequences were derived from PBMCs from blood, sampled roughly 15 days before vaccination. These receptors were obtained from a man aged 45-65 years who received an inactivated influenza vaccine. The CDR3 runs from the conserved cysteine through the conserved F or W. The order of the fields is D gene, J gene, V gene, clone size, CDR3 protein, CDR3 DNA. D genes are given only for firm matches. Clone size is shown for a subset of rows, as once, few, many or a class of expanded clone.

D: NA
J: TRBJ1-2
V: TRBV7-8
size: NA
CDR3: CASSVQGFQGYTF
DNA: TGTGCCAGCAGCGTACAGGGTTTTCAGGGCTACACCTTC

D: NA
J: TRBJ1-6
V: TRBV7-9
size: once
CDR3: CASSSPVTNSPLHF
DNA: TGTGCCAGCAGCTCCCCGGTTACCAATTCACCCCTCCACTTT

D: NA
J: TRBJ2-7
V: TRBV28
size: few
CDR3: CASGPSVYEQYF
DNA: TGTGCCAGCGGGCCTAGCGTCTACGAGCAGTACTTC

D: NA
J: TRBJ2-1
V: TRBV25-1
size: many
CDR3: CASSERSLSTEYNEQFF
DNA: TGTGCCAGCAGTGAACGCTCCCTAAGTACAGAATACAATGAGCAGTTCTTC

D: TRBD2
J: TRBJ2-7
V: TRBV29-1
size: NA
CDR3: CSVEGTRTSGTYEQYF
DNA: TGCAGCGTTGAAGGGACCCGGACTAGCGGGACCTACGAGCAGTACTTC

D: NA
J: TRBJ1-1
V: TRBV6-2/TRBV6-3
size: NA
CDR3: CASLDGVNTEAFF
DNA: TGTGCCAGCTTGGACGGGGTGAACACTGAAGCTTTCTTT

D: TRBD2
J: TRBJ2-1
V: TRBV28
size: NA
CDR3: CASSTNGGGLAGGYNEQFF
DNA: TGTGCCAGCAGTACCAATGGAGGGGGACTAGCGGGGGGTTACAATGAGCAGTTCTTC

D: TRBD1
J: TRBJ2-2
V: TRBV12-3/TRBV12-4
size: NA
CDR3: CASSLPTGRELFF
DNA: TGTGCCAGCAGTTTACCGACAGGGAGGGAGCTGTTTTTT

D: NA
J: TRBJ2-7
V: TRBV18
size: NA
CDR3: CASSPVQTSYEQYF
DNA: TGTGCCAGCTCACCTGTACAGACCTCCTACGAGCAGTACTTC

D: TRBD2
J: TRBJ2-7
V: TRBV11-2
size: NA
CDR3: CASSEGLALTYEQYF
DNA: TGTGCCAGCAGCGAAGGACTAGCGCTAACCTACGAGCAGTACTTC

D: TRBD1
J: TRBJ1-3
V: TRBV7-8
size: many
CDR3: CASSRNRGSSGNTIYF
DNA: TGTGCCAGCAGTCGTAACAGGGGGAGTTCGGGAAACACCATATATTTT

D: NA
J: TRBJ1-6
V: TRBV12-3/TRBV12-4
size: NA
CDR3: CASSFGTSARNSPLHF
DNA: TGTGCCAGCAGTTTTGGGACATCCGCTCGTAATTCACCCCTCCACTTT

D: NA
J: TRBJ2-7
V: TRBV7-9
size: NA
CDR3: CASSLGNQRDGYEQYF
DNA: TGTGCCAGCAGCTTAGGGAACCAGAGAGATGGCTACGAGCAGTACTTC

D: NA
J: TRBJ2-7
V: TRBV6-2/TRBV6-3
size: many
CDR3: CASNLQGYEQYF
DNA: TGTGCCAGCAACCTACAGGGATACGAGCAGTACTTC

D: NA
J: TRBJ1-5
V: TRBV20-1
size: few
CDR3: CSARDWGRDQPQHF
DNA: TGCAGTGCTAGAGATTGGGGTCGGGATCAGCCCCAGCATTTT

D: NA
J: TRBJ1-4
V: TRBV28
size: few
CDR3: CASSRPVGLRSEKLFF
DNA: TGTGCCAGCAGCCGGCCCGTGGGGCTCCGGAGTGAAAAACTGTTTTTT

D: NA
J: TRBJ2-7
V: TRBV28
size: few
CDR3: CASSLGKDEQYF
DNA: TGTGCCAGCAGTTTAGGGAAGGACGAGCAGTACTTC

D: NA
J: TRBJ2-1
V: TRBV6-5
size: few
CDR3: CASSYSPGPLGHNEQFF
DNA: TGTGCCAGCAGTTACTCACCAGGGCCTCTCGGACACAATGAGCAGTTCTTC

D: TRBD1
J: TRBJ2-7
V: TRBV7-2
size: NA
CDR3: CASRLTGGRYEQYF
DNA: TGTGCCAGCAGATTAACAGGGGGCCGCTACGAGCAGTACTTC

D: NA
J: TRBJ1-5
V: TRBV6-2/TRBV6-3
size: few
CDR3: CASSYGHRGDSNQPQHF
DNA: TGTGCCAGCAGTTACGGCCACCGGGGGGATAGCAATCAGCCCCAGCATTTT